This T cell receptor beta chain derives from a study of metastatic and nonmetastatic thyroid tumors. MiXCR reprocessed the PCR reads for TCRdb. This sample has approximately 13,000 clones, with 20% to 25% found just once. Whole-study results and caveats: Reports indicated that malignant thyroid tumors showed significantly higher TCR beta diversity than benign nodules did, in blood and tumor.

This CDR3 is 13 amino acids long. Germline CDR1 and CDR2: SGHKS and YYEKEE (reference sequence). This clone was recorded many times. The antigen remains unidentified. Sequence at one end of the junction differs from germline and may be a read error. Nobody among the patients had been given any treatment before thyroid surgery. The source material was blood. The sequence was collected from a female donor with papillary thyroid cancer or a benign thyroid nodule (not recorded which). Some clones in this sample may be carry-over from other donors' samples. The gene calls are TRBV5-5 and TRBJ1-5; D not certain. CDR3 nucleotides: TGTGCCAGCACCTTGGTGGGCGGTCAGCCCCAGCATTTT. Protein product: CASTLVGGQPQHF.